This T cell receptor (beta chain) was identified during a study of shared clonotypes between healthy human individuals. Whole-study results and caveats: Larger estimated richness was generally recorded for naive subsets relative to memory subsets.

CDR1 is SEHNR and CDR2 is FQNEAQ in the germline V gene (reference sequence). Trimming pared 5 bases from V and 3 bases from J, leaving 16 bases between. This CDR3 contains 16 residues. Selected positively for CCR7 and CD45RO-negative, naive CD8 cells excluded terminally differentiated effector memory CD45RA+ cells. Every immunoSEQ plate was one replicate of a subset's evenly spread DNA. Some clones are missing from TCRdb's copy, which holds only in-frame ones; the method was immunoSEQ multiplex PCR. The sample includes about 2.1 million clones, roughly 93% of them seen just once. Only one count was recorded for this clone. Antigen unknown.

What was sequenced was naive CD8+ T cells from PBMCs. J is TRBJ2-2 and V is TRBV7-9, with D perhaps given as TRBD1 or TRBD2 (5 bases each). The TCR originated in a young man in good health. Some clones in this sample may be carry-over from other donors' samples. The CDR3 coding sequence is TGTGCCAGCAGCCCAAAGAGGGACCGCGACACCGGGGAGCTGTTTTTT. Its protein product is CASSPKRDRDTGELFF.